Below are 12 T cell receptor beta chains sequenced from a single sample in a study of control samples from healthy donors and cancer patients. This table comes from immunoSEQ multiplex PCR, and its TCRdb copy is limited to in-frame clones, with some not included. The sample table includes 150,000 to 200,000 clones. The sequencing input was blood. These receptors were collected from a woman aged 25-40 years in good health.

The chain employs TRBV28 and TRBJ1-2; possible D gene TRBD1, 5 bases. The CDR3 covers 12 residues. V was pared by 6 bases and J by 8 bases, with 13 bases between. CDR1 is MDHEN, CDR2 SYDVKM, per germline. The CDR3 sequence: CASRSGRQGYTF. The CDR3 DNA reads as TGTGCCAGCAGATCAGGGAGACAAGGCTACACCTTC.

The chain uses TRBV7-9 and TRBJ2-3; tentatively, D is TRBD1 or TRBD2 (5 bases each). Germline values: CDR1 SEHNR, CDR2 FQNEAQ (reference sequence). The CDR3 covers 13 residues. V was pared by 10 bases and J by 2 bases, with 13 bases between. For the CDR3, the DNA is TGTGCCACGGGGCCATTCTACACAGATACGCAGTATTTT. Residues: CATGPFYTDTQYF.

The gene calls are TRBV3-1 (or the pseudogene TRBV3-2) and TRBJ1-3; D is ambiguous. Germline assignment: CDR1 LGHDT and CDR2 YNNKEL (reference sequence). This CDR3 spans 16 amino acids. With 0 bases removed from V and 4 bases from J, the gap between germline ends came to 13 bases. In nucleotides, the CDR3 is TGTGCCAGCAGCCAAGAAAGGGAGGTACCCGGAAACACCATATATTTT. Its protein is CASSQEREVPGNTIYF.

This chain uses TRBV2 with TRBJ1-2; D call uncertain. Germline values: CDR1 SNHLY, CDR2 FYNNEI. Trimming removed 6 bases at V and 3 bases at J, with 8 bases between. The CDR3 spans 12 residues. The CDR3, as DNA: TGTGCCAGCAGGGAGTGGGACTATGGCTACACCTTC. Its translation is CASREWDYGYTF.

V and J are TRBV12-3 or TRBV12-4 and TRBJ2-4, with D uncertain. V was cut by 2 bases and J by 8 bases, with 1 base left in between. This CDR3 has 10 amino acids. CDR3 loop: CASSLYIQYF. CDR3 bases: TGTGCCAGCAGTTTATACATTCAGTACTTC.

The V gene is TRBV7-2, the J gene TRBJ1-2; D is perhaps TRBD1 (5 bases). CDR3 length: 13 residues. V was pared by 5 bases and J by 2 bases, with 9 bases between. The V gene's germline CDR1 is SGHTA and CDR2 FQGNSA. The CDR3 region is CASSRQRNYGYTF. The CDR3 DNA is TGTGCCAGCAGCCGACAGCGAAACTATGGCTACACCTTC.

The CDR3 DNA reads as TGTGCCAGCAGCTTAGCGCTGACAGAGGCGTCGCCCCAGCATTTT. Amino acid sequence: CASSLALTEASPQHF. The chain uses TRBV7-2 and TRBJ1-5; D might be TRBD1 (5 bases). The CDR3 is 15 residues long. Germline V gives CDR1 SGHTA, CDR2 FQGNSA. The germline V and J ends were trimmed by 0 bases and 9 bases, with 15 bases remaining between them.

The V and J genes are TRBV2 and TRBJ2-7; maybe TRBD2 (6 bases). This CDR3 is 11 amino acids long. Trimming removed 4 bases at V and 5 bases at J, with 6 bases between. Per the germline V gene, CDR1 is SNHLY and CDR2 is FYNNEI. CDR3: CASSAGDEQYF. CDR3 in DNA: TGTGCCAGCAGTGCGGGGGACGAGCAGTACTTC.

J is TRBJ1-2 and V is TRBV28; D gene ambiguous. Between the trimmed V and J ends, which lost 0 bases and 8 bases, there was a span of 10 bases. Per germline, CDR1 MDHEN and CDR2 SYDVKM. The CDR3 contains 13 residues. CDR3 coding DNA: TGTGCCAGCAGTTTATGGGGAAAGGGCGGCTACACCTTC. The encoded protein is CASSLWGKGGYTF.

A note on this clone: This same CDR3 is encoded by further DNA sequences in the sample. The chain has TRBV12-3 or TRBV12-4 and TRBJ1-1; maybe TRBD1 (6 bases). The CDR3 has 12 amino acids. Trimming removed 3 bases at V and 7 bases at J, with 9 bases between. The CDR3 sequence: CASSFGGGEAFF. In DNA form, the CDR3 reads TGTGCCAGCAGTTTCGGAGGGGGTGAAGCTTTCTTT.

The chain employs TRBV10-3 and TRBJ1-2; 7 nucleotides match TRBD1. J was trimmed by 3 bases and V by 6 bases; bases with no gene match: 4. This CDR3 comprises 13 residues. The germline V gene encodes CDR1 ENHRY and CDR2 SYGVKD. The CDR3 loop is CAIRGQSHYGYTF. CDR3 nucleotide sequence: TGTGCCATCAGGGGACAGTCCCACTATGGCTACACCTTC.

The V and J genes are TRBV4-1 and TRBJ2-7, with D unclear. The CDR3 totals 15 residues. The V end was cut by 1 base, the J end by 0 bases, with 10 bases between. Germline CDR1 MGHRA, CDR2 YSYEKL. The CDR3 loop is CASSQARLDSYEQYF. The CDR3 nucleotides are TGCGCCAGCAGCCAAGCCCGACTGGACTCCTACGAGCAGTACTTC.